Below are 10 T cell receptor beta chains sequenced from a single sample in a study of blood T cell repertoires in COVID-19 (TCRdb year 2020). The protocol used for the library was the immunoSEQ multiplex PCR assay. In TCRdb, the immuneACCESS table is reduced to in-frame sequences with V and J assigned. These tables do not hold every clone; where another copy was compared, an unresolved V gene accounts for under half, and the others remain unexplained. Present in this sample are around 230,000 clones, about 80% of which were seen just once. Over 7.5% of the sample is taken by the ten largest. Sequencing was carried out using peripheral blood. The source is a woman aged 80 or older with acute or convalescent COVID-19.

The chain is built from TRBV3-1 (or the pseudogene TRBV3-2) and TRBJ2-2; no definite D call. This CDR3 is built from 14 residues. The germline CDR1 and CDR2 sequences are LGHDT and YNNKEL (reference sequence). Trimming removed 3 bases from V and 0 bases from J, with 5 bases in between. This CDR3 is CASSQWPNTGELFF. CDR3 nucleotides: TGTGCCAGCAGCCAGTGGCCGAACACCGGGGAGCTGTTTTTT.

V and J are TRBV2 and TRBJ2-4, with TRBD2 identical over 7 bases. The germline gives CDR1 SNHLY, CDR2 FYNNEI. The CDR3 sequence is 14 residues long. The ends lost 4 bases at V and 7 bases at J; junction bases unmatched: 7. The DNA of the CDR3 is TGTGCCAGCAGTGTGGGGGGGGTCGCGAACATTCAGTACTTC. The encoded protein is CASSVGGVANIQYF.

This clone was picked up a small number of times. The rearrangement joins TRBV2 to TRBJ2-1; D is perhaps TRBD1 (5 bases). V lost 10 bases and J 0 bases, leaving 25 bases between the germline ends. This CDR3 region has 18 residues. CDR1 and CDR2 from the germline V gene are SNHLY and FYNNEI. The chain's CDR3 is CATQLNRGLDSSYNEQFF. The CDR3 nucleotides are TGTGCCACCCAATTGAATAGGGGCCTAGATAGCTCCTACAATGAGCAGTTCTTC.

The chain uses TRBV2 and TRBJ2-2, with a possible D match to TRBD1 (7 bases). The V and J ends lost 6 bases and 4 bases respectively, with 12 bases between them. Germline assignment: CDR1 SNHLY and CDR2 FYNNEI. This CDR3 spans 14 amino acids. The CDR3 DNA reads TGTGCCAGCAGCCGTCAGGGGGGCACCGGGGAGCTGTTTTTT. It yields the protein CASSRQGGTGELFF.

The J gene is TRBJ1-3, the V gene TRBV5-4; 9 positions match TRBD1. The V and J ends lost 3 bases and 8 bases, in that order; junction bases with no gene match: 6. This CDR3 comprises 14 residues. Germline CDR1 is SGHNT and CDR2 is YYREEE (reference sequence). CDR3 sequence reads: CASSSRDRVDTIYF. The CDR3 DNA sequence: TGTGCCAGCAGCTCCCGGGACAGGGTCGACACCATATATTTT. The variable domain in full, with the rest retrieved from reference TRBV5-4 and TRBJ1-3, is ETGVTQSPTHLIKTRGQQVTLRCSSQSGHNTVSWYQQALGQGPQFIFQYYREEENGRGNFPPRFSGLQFPNYSSELNVNALELDDSALYLCASSSRDRVDTIYFGEGSWLTVV.

CDR3 residues: CAISVGAGVYEQYF. The CDR3 DNA is TGTGCCATCAGTGTAGGAGCGGGGGTCTACGAGCAGTACTTC. V and J are TRBV10-3 and TRBJ2-7; the match to TRBD2 covers 8 bases. The length of the CDR3 is 14 residues. J was trimmed by 3 bases and V by 4 bases; bases with no gene match: 5. The V gene's germline CDR1 is ENHRY and CDR2 SYGVKD.

The rearrangement uses TRBV2 and TRBJ2-3; the D gene is possibly TRBD1 (6 bases). Trimming removed 8 bases from V and 2 bases from J, with 20 bases in between. Germline lookup yields CDR1 SNHLY and CDR2 FYNNEI. The CDR3 is made up of 16 amino acids. The CDR3 reads CASRGLSWGPTDTQYF. CDR3 in DNA: TGTGCCAGCCGGGGCCTATCTTGGGGGCCCACAGATACGCAGTATTTT.

This chain joins TRBV2 and TRBJ1-3; possibly TRBD1 for D (6 bases). Per germline, CDR1 SNHLY and CDR2 FYNNEI. The length of the CDR3 is 17 residues. Between the trimmed V and J ends, which lost 8 bases and 0 bases, there was a span of 20 bases. CDR3 protein: CASEGGQGGYSGNTIYF. The CDR3 nucleotides are TGTGCCAGCGAGGGGGGGCAGGGAGGCTACTCTGGAAACACCATATATTTT.

The chain couples TRBV7-9 to TRBJ2-3; 8 nucleotides line up with TRBD1. J lost 4 bases, V lost 4 bases, and 10 bases had no gene match. CDR3 size: 16 residues. In germline, CDR1 is SEHNR, CDR2 FQNEAQ (reference sequence). The CDR3 loop reads CASSSQGAIRSDTQYF. The CDR3 DNA reads TGTGCCAGCAGCTCCCAGGGGGCAATTCGGTCAGATACGCAGTATTTT.

The chain combines TRBV10-3 with TRBJ2-7; no clear D gene. The CDR3 runs 14 residues. Germline loops: CDR1 ENHRY, CDR2 SYGVKD. V lost 6 bases to trimming and J lost 3 bases, with 15 bases between them. The CDR3 nucleotides are TGTGCCATCAGCCGGTCTGCGGAAGGCTACGAGCAGTACTTC. Its translation: CAISRSAEGYEQYF.